The 5 T cell receptor beta chains below were found in one sample sequenced in a study of technical replicates of blood from a few donors. The assay was immunoSEQ multiplex PCR, and TCRdb's table has in-frame clones only and misses some. The table has 53,000 or so clones, roughly 93% seen once. Source material: PBMCs. These receptors originate from a human donor in good health. Some clones in this sample may be carry-over from other donors' samples.

A few counts support this clone. J is TRBJ1-2 and V is TRBV4-2, with D perhaps TRBD1 (5 bases). The germline V gene encodes CDR1 LGHNA and CDR2 YNFKEQ. V was trimmed by 0 bases and J by 4 bases, leaving 15 bases between them. The CDR3 consists of 16 residues. The CDR3 DNA follows: TGTGCCAGCAGCCAAGACGATGGGGGGGATTTCTATGGCTACACCTTC. This translates into CASSQDDGGDFYGYTF.

This chain links TRBV27 with TRBJ1-5, with 8 positions matching TRBD1. V lost 6 bases and J lost 2; bases outside the gene matches: 9. The CDR3 totals 16 residues. Looked up from germline, CDR1 is MNHEY and CDR2 is SMNVEV (reference sequence). The CDR3 region is CASRSGTGLGNQPQHF. Here the CDR3 DNA reads TGTGCCAGCAGATCCGGGACAGGATTAGGCAATCAGCCCCAGCATTTT.

This clone was counted once. The V and J genes are TRBV4-3 and TRBJ2-3, with TRBD2 matching 8 bases. The CDR3 loop spans 17 amino acids. Germline trimming cut 5 bases from V and 5 bases from J; bases unmatched to any gene: 15. Germline V gene lookup returns CDR1 LGHNA and CDR2 YSLEER. CDR3 bases: TGCGCCAGCAGCTACTCCGGGGTTAGCGGGGTGAGAGATACGCAGTATTTT. It codes for CASSYSGVSGVRDTQYF.

The chain couples TRBV10-3 to TRBJ2-2, with D perhaps TRBD2 (6 bases). Germline loops: CDR1 ENHRY, CDR2 SYGVKD. V lost 4 bases and J lost 1, with 10 bases in between. The CDR3 sequence is 15 residues long. CDR3 amino acids: CAISGGLLNTGELFF. The CDR3, as DNA: TGTGCCATCAGTGGGGGACTGCTGAACACCGGGGAGCTGTTTTTT.

The chain has TRBV6-4 and TRBJ2-1; D is unclear. There are 15 residues in the CDR3. V was trimmed by 7 bases and J by 0 bases, leaving 13 bases between them. The germline gives CDR1 MRHNA, CDR2 SNTAGT. CDR3 nucleotide sequence: TGTGCCAGCAAGACTTTGGCGGACTCCTACAATGAGCAGTTCTTC. It is translated as CASKTLADSYNEQFF.